Presented here are 7 T cell receptor beta chains from one specimen sequenced in a study of fetal regulatory T cell absence and autoimmunity. Measured with immunoSEQ multiplex PCR; TCRdb has only the in-frame clones, and not every one. The data contain approximately 94,000 clones, more than 70% of them singletons. Specimen: pancreas tissue. The receptors shown here come from a male donor with IPEX syndrome.

This chain joins TRBV5-6 and TRBJ2-2; 8 bases are a match to TRBD1. Germline V gene data show CDR1 as SGHDT and CDR2 as YYEEEE. V shed 4 bases and J 7 bases; nucleotides not matched to a gene: 6. The CDR3 consists of 14 residues. CDR3 region: CASSRTGYGGELFF. The CDR3, as DNA: TGTGCCAGCAGCCGGACAGGGTATGGCGGGGAGCTGTTTTTT.

Many counts were recorded for this clone. This chain joins TRBV6-5 and TRBJ2-1; D is possibly TRBD1 (6 bases). CDR1 and CDR2 (germline): MNHEY, SVGAGI. The CDR3 runs to 12 residues. Trimming cost V 3 bases and J 7 bases, with 7 bases left between them. The CDR3, as DNA: TGTGCCAGCAGTTATACAGGGAATGAGCAGTTCTTC. Residues: CASSYTGNEQFF.

The rearrangement links TRBV2 to TRBJ2-2; D might be TRBD1 (5 bases). Germline V gene sequence: CDR1 SNHLY, CDR2 FYNNEI. The ends were cut back, 4 bases at V and 4 bases at J, with 13 bases in the middle. The CDR3 is 15 amino acids. The CDR3, as DNA: TGTGCCAGCAGTGGTGACAGTCAGGTCACCGGGGAGCTGTTTTTT. This codes for CASSGDSQVTGELFF.

In DNA form, the CDR3 reads TGTGCCAGCAGTGTTTTAGCGGGAGGGGGCGCAGATACGCAGTATTTT. This codes for CASSVLAGGGADTQYF. This chain joins TRBV2 and TRBJ2-3, with TRBD2 matching over 11 bases. This CDR3 region has 16 residues. Germline-derived CDR1 and CDR2 are SNHLY and FYNNEI. V dropped 4 bases and J dropped 4; count of bases not matched to a gene: 7.

This chain uses TRBV27 with TRBJ2-2, with D tentatively TRBD1 or TRBD2 (5 bases each). The CDR3 is made up of 12 amino acids. With 1 base removed from V and 8 bases from J, the gap between germline ends came to 5 bases. Germline assignment: CDR1 MNHEY and CDR2 SMNVEV (reference sequence). The CDR3 DNA follows: TGTGCCAGCAGTTTATGGGGGGGGGAGCTGTTTTTT. This translates into CASSLWGGELFF.

A few counts support this clone. The rearrangement joins TRBV30 to TRBJ1-2, with D maybe TRBD1 (6 bases). CDR3 size: 13 residues. The V gene lost 4 bases and the J gene lost 3 bases, with 12 bases spanning the gap. Looked up from germline, CDR1 is GTSNPN and CDR2 is SVGIG (reference sequence). The DNA of the CDR3 is TGTGCCTGGAAAGGGGGGGCGCACTATGGCTACACCTTC. It translates to CAWKGGAHYGYTF. The full variable domain, rest sourced from reference TRBV30 and TRBJ1-2, is SQTIHQWPATLVQPVGSPLSLECTVEGTSNPNLYWYRQAAGRGLQLLFYSVGIGQISSEVPQNLSASRPQDRQFILSSKKLLLSDSGFYLCAWKGGAHYGYTFGSGTRLTVV.

For the CDR3, the DNA is TGTGCCAGCTCGGCAGGGAGGTATGGCTACACCTTC. Translated, it gives CASSAGRYGYTF. V is TRBV7-9 and J is TRBJ1-2, with D perhaps matching TRBD1 (5 bases). Trimming pared 8 bases from V and 5 bases from J, leaving 12 bases between. CDR1 and CDR2 from the germline V gene are SEHNR and FQNEAQ (reference sequence). The CDR3 loop spans 12 amino acids.